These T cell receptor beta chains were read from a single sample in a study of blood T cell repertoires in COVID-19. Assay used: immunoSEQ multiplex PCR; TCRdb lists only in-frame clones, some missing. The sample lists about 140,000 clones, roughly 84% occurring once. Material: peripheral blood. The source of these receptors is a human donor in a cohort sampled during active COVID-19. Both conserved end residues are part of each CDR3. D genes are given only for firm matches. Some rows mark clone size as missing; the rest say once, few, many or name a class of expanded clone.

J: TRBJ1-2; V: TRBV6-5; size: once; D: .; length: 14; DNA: TGTGCCAGCAGCCCCCTCTACGACTCCTATGGCTACACCTTC; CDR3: CASSPLYDSYGYTF
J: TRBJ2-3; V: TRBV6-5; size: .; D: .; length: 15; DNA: TGTGCCAGCAGTTACTCGCCGGGGACTACAGATACGCAGTATTTT; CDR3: CASSYSPGTTDTQYF
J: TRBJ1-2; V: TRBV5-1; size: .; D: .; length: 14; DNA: TGCGCCAGCAGCTTGGACCAGGGGAACTATGGCTACACCTTC; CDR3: CASSLDQGNYGYTF
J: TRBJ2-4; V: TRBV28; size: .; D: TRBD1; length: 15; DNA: TGTGCCAGCAGCTCGACAGGGGCCGGCAAAAACATTCAGTACTTC; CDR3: CASSSTGAGKNIQYF
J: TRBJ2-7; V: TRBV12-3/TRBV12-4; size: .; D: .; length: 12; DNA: TGTGCCAGCAGTTTGTCTAGGTACGAGCAGTACTTC; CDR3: CASSLSRYEQYF
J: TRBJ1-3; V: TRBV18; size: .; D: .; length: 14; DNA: TGTGCCAGCTCAACAGCGGACGGGGGAAACACCATATATTTT; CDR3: CASSTADGGNTIYF
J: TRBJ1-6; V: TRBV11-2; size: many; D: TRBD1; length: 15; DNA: TGTGCCAGCAGCCTACTTACGGGACAGGCACCACCCCTCCACTTT; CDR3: CASSLLTGQAPPLHF
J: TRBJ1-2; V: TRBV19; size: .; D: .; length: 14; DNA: TGTGCCAGTAGTACCCTGACGGAGCTCTATGGCTACACCTTC; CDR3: CASSTLTELYGYTF
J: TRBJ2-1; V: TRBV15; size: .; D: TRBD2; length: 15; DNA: TGTGCCACCAGCATATCAGCGGGGGACTACAATGAGCAGTTCTTC; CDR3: CATSISAGDYNEQFF
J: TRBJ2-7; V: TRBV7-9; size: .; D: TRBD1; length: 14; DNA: TGTGCCAGCGGCCGGGACAGGGGGTCCTACGAGCAGTACTTC; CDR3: CASGRDRGSYEQYF
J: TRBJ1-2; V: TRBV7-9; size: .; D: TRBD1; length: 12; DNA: TGTGCCAGCACCAAGACAGGGTTTGGCTACACCTTC; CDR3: CASTKTGFGYTF
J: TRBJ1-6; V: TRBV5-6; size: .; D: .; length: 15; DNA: TGTGCCAGCAGCTTGTTCGGGAGCGAGGCTTCACCCCTCCACTTT; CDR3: CASSLFGSEASPLHF
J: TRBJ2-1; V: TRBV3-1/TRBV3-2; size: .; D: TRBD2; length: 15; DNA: TGTGCCAGCAGCCGGGGTAGCGGGGGGGACAATGAGCAGTTCTTC; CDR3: CASSRGSGGDNEQFF
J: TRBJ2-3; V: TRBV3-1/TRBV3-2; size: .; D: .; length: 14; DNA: TGTGCCAGCAGCATCCCAGGGGAAACAGATACGCAGTATTTT; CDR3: CASSIPGETDTQYF
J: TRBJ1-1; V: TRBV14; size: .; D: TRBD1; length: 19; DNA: TGTGCCAGCAGCCAAATGTTAGTTACAGGGGCCCGAGGGAACACTGAAGCTTTCTTT; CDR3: CASSQMLVTGARGNTEAFF
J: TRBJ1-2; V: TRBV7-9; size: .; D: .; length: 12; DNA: TGTGCCAGCAGCTTAGCATCAGAAGGCTACACCTTC; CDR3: CASSLASEGYTF
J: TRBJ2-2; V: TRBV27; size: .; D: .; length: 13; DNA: TGTGCCAGCAGTTTTGGGAGTACCGGGGAGCTGTTTTTT; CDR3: CASSFGSTGELFF
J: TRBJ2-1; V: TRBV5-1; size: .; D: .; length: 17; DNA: TGCGCCAGCAGAACAGGGACTATCGGGGGCTCCTACAATGAGCAGTTCTTC; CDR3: CASRTGTIGGSYNEQFF
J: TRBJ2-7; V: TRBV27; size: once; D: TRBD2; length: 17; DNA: TGTGCCAGCAGTTTAGCGGTAGCGGGGGCTACTTCCTACGAGCAGTACTTC; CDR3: CASSLAVAGATSYEQYF
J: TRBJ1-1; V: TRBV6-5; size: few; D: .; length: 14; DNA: TGTGCCAGCACCTACGGGTATGGGAACACTGAAGCTTTCTTT; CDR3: CASTYGYGNTEAFF
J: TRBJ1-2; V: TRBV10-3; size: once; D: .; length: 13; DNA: TGTGCCATCAGTGAGAACAGGGACTATGGCTACACCTTC; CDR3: CAISENRDYGYTF
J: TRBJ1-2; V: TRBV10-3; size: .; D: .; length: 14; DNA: TGTGCCATCAAGGAAACGGGATCTCCGGGAGGCTACACCTTC; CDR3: CAIKETGSPGGYTF
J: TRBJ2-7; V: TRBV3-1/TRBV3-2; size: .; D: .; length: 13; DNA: TGTGCCAGCAGCCAGAGGGGGTGGCACGAGCAGTACTTC; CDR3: CASSQRGWHEQYF
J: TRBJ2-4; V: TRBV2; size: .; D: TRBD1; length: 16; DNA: TGTGCCAGCAGTGAAGGGACAGGGAGAACCAAAAACATTCAGTACTTC; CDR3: CASSEGTGRTKNIQYF
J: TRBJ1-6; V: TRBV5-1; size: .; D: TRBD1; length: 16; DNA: TGCGCCAGCAGCTTCCGGGACAGATACTCAAATTCACCCCTCCACTTT; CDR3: CASSFRDRYSNSPLHF
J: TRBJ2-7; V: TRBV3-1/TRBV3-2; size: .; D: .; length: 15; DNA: TGTGCCAGCAGGGAAACGGGTTCCCCGAGTACCGAGCAGTACTTC; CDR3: CASRETGSPSTEQYF
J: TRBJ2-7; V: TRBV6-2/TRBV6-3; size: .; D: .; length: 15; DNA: TGTGCCAGCAGCTCCGGTGGGGCGAGCTCCTACGAGCAGTACTTC; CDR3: CASSSGGASSYEQYF
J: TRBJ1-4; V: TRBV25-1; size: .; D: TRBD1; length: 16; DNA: TGTGCCAGCAGTGAACCAGGACAGGCTGGAAATGAAAAACTGTTTTTT; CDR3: CASSEPGQAGNEKLFF
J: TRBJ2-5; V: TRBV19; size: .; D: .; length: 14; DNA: TGTGCCAGTAGTATTCGGGGGAGGCAAGAGACCCAGTACTTC; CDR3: CASSIRGRQETQYF